This TCR beta chain stems from a study of radiotherapy plus CTLA-4 blockade in lung cancer. Study-level information: An objective response was seen in roughly a sixth of patients, and disease control in 30% to 35%.

The repertoire was sequenced with immunoSEQ multiplex PCR; TCRdb's copy has only in-frame clones and lacks some. The sample contains 130,000 or so clones, 70% to 90% of which appear only once. Germline-derived CDR1 and CDR2 are LNHDA and SQIVND (reference sequence). With 2 bases clipped from V and 0 bases from J, the junction kept 12 bases outside the gene matches. The CDR3 sequence is 19 residues long. Concerning this clone: Its antigen remains unknown.

Study findings and constraints: Best predicting response, reportedly, were early blood T cell clone dynamics, with interferon-beta. In blood, TCR clones derived from the tumor expanded after radiotherapy plus ipilimumab.

V is TRBV19 and J is TRBJ1-3; 8 bases map to TRBD1. The TCR comes from a human donor with non-small cell lung cancer that progressed on radiotherapy plus ipilimumab. Source: peripheral blood, taken from a patient treated with radiotherapy plus ipilimumab. The CDR3 DNA reads TGTGCCAGTAGTATAAGGCGGACAGGGAACAGAGTCTCTGGAAACACCATATATTTT. It specifies CASSIRRTGNRVSGNTIYF.